The entry that follows covers one T cell receptor (beta chain) sequence. As handled by the study authors: Amplification from reference gene primers served as the basis for estimated nucleated cell counts. Assay: immunoSEQ multiplex PCR; the TCRdb copy retains only in-frame clones and omits some. Clone size and V and J calls were adopted from that table, with D and trimming inferred from the DNA. This repertoire shows 200,000 to 300,000 clones, roughly 91% found once; its top ten account for 0.8% to 0.95%. This CDR3 is 15 amino acids long. V lost 5 bases to trimming and J lost 2 bases; unmatched junction nucleotides: 6. From germline, CDR1 is LGHDT and CDR2 YNNKEL (reference sequence). This sample is part of a study of blood T cell repertoires in COVID-19.

This chain joins TRBV3-1 (or the pseudogene TRBV3-2) and TRBJ2-7; 10 bases agree with TRBD2. Sequences were obtained from peripheral blood. The receptor's source is a man in his thirties or forties with COVID-19, enrolled during active disease. CDR3 sequence (DNA): TGTGCCAGCAGCAATCAGCGGGGGGGGGCCTACGAGCAGTACTTC. Its protein product is CASSNQRGGAYEQYF.